The 19 T cell receptor beta chains below were found in one sample sequenced in a study of blood T cells in healthy people across ages. Then a second PCR, running roughly 6 to 12 cycles, was carried out with a sample-barcoded 5' primer and a J-beta primer mix. Each CDR3 protein is one row after TCRdb ran MiXCR on the 5' RACE reads. The sample shows 600,000 or so distinct CDR3 sequences, more than 20% of them seen only once. The sequenced sample consisted of blood. Source of these receptors: a man aged 70 or older in good health.

The chain has TRBV7-2 and TRBJ2-1; no definite D call. Trimming pared 4 bases from V and 5 bases from J, leaving 9 bases between. The CDR3 extends over 13 amino acids. Per germline, CDR1 SGHTA and CDR2 FQGNSA. The CDR3 reads CASSSIRNNEQFF. Written as DNA, the CDR3 is TGTGCCAGCAGCTCCATACGAAACAATGAGCAGTTCTTC.

This clonotype was seen a handful of times. The chain couples TRBV3-1 to TRBJ1-6, with 7 nucleotides matching TRBD1. Looked up from germline, CDR1 is LGHDT and CDR2 is YNNKEL (reference sequence). The J segment lost 0 bases and the V segment lost 6 bases, leaving 2 bases of the junction unmatched. This CDR3 spans 15 amino acids. The CDR3, as DNA: TGTGCCAGCAGTTGGGACAGCTCCTATAATTCACCCCTCCACTTT. Translated: CASSWDSSYNSPLHF.

For the CDR3, the DNA is TGTGCCAGCAGCCAAGGGGAGCGGGACCAAGAGACCCAGTACTTC. Translated, it gives CASSQGERDQETQYF. This chain links TRBV4-2 with TRBJ2-5, with D maybe TRBD2 (6 bases). CDR1 is LGHNA, CDR2 YNFKEQ, per germline. The CDR3 totals 15 residues. Trimming stripped 1 base from V and 0 bases from J, with 9 bases between.

Only a few counts were recorded for this clonotype. The chain links TRBV7-2 to TRBJ2-5; the match to TRBD1 covers 10 bases. CDR1 SGHTA and CDR2 FQGNSA come from the germline V gene. The CDR3 extends over 17 amino acids. Unmatched junction bases numbered 10, after V lost 5 bases and J lost 1 base. CDR3 DNA: TGTGCCAGCAGCCAGGGACAGGGGATGGGGGTCCAAGAGACCCAGTACTTC. Protein: CASSQGQGMGVQETQYF.

As regards this clonotype: Germline and junction disagree at one end, which may indicate a read error. This chain links TRBV5-1 with TRBJ2-1, with 8 bases matching TRBD2. Germline V lookup: CDR1 SGHRS, CDR2 YFSETQ. This CDR3 is built from 14 residues. The CDR3 region is CASSLEGGRNGQFF. DNA of the CDR3: TGCGCCAGCAGCTTGGAGGGCGGGAGGAATGGGCAGTTCTTC.

This clonotype was detected ten times or more. The chain carries TRBV5-1 and TRBJ2-7; the match to TRBD1 covers 8 bases. V lost 7 bases and J lost 3; bases outside the gene matches: 12. This CDR3 spans 15 amino acids. Germline V gene lookup returns CDR1 SGHRS and CDR2 YFSETQ. The CDR3 nucleotides are TGCGCCAGCTGCCCCGGGGACAGGAACCTCTACGAGCAGTACTTC. Translated: CASCPGDRNLYEQYF.

As regards this clonotype: The conserved final phenylalanine or tryptophan is absent from the CDR3, which likely points to a read error. The chain employs TRBV27 and TRBJ2-5, with 7 positions matching TRBD2. The DNA end favors TRBJ2-1, so the J call may be wrong. This CDR3 has 17 amino acids. The V gene's germline CDR1 is MNHEY and CDR2 SMNVEV (reference sequence). CDR3 in amino acids: CASSSRTMGGSANGQFL. The CDR3 nucleotides are TGTGCCAGCAGTTCAAGAACTATGGGCGGGAGCGCGAATGGGCAGTTCCTC.

This rearrangement joins TRBV6-1 to TRBJ1-2, with no clear D. There are 15 residues in the CDR3. V lost 0 bases, J lost 2 bases, and 10 bases lay in between. Germline loops: CDR1 MNHNS, CDR2 SASEGT. CDR3 DNA: TGTGCCAGCAGTGAAGCGGTCAGGTTGAACTATGGCTACACCTTC. Encoded protein: CASSEAVRLNYGYTF.

The rearrangement uses TRBV5-1 and TRBJ2-2, with 9 positions matching TRBD2. CDR1 SGHRS and CDR2 YFSETQ come from the germline V gene. The V gene end was trimmed by 0 bases and the J gene end by 5 bases; junction bases not matched to a gene: 5. The CDR3 consists of 16 residues. CDR3 sequence (DNA): TGCGCCAGCAGCTTGGAGACTAGCGGAAAAACCGGGGAGCTGTTTTTT. Encoded protein: CASSLETSGKTGELFF.

The sample holds many counts of this clonotype. The rearrangement uses TRBV11-2 and TRBJ2-5; D remains ambiguous. CDR1 and CDR2 (germline): SGHAT, FQNNGV. CDR3 size: 13 residues. The V and J ends lost 5 bases and 5 bases respectively, with 12 bases between them. The CDR3 is CASSLGSRETQYF. The CDR3 DNA sequence: TGTGCCAGCAGCCTCGGTAGCCGGGAGACCCAGTACTTC.

J is TRBJ2-7 and V is TRBV18; D not certain. The length of the CDR3 is 12 residues. Deletions cut 1 base from V and 5 bases from J, with 6 bases between. The V gene's germline CDR1 is KGHSH and CDR2 LQKENI. The CDR3 region has the DNA TGTGCCAGCTCACCACTTTCCAACGAGCAGTACTTC. Translating gives CASSPLSNEQYF.

This clonotype was observed a handful of times. It may be a read error: a sequence one base away is much more abundant. This sequence joins TRBV5-1 and TRBJ2-1; D is unclear. The CDR3 runs to 13 residues. Germline V lookup: CDR1 SGHRS, CDR2 YFSETQ. The CDR3 DNA sequence: TGCGTCAGCAGCTATCTCGAATTCAATGAGCAGTTCTTC. This encodes CVSSYLEFNEQFF.

A few counts support this clonotype. V gene TRBV5-1 combines with J gene TRBJ2-3, with D maybe TRBD2 (6 bases). V was shortened by 4 bases and J by 6 bases, with 15 bases between the two germline ends. This CDR3 has 14 amino acids. Germline V gene data show CDR1 as SGHRS and CDR2 as YFSETQ. The CDR3 DNA is TGCGCCAGCAGCCCGAGCGGAGGAGGGGATACGCAGTATTTT. It codes for CASSPSGGGDTQYF.

In the case of this clonotype: One end of the junction varies from germline; a read error may be responsible. The J gene is TRBJ2-3, the V gene TRBV5-1; TRBD2 agrees at 11 bases. The CDR3 has 18 residues. Germline-derived CDR1 and CDR2 are SGHRS and YFSETQ. The CDR3 nucleotides read TGCGCCAGCAGCTTGGATAGCCCCCGACTAGCGGGGTCAGACACGCAGTATTTT. Encoded protein: CASSLDSPRLAGSDTQYF.

Remarks on this clonotype: One base away lies a much larger clone, so this may be a sequencing read error. The chain employs TRBV2 and TRBJ2-3; 7 bases line up with TRBD2. Per the germline V gene, CDR1 is SNHLY and CDR2 is FYNNEI. The CDR3 covers 15 residues. This CDR3 is CPSSVGSGSTDTQYF. Written as DNA, the CDR3 is TGTCCCAGCAGTGTTGGTAGCGGGAGCACAGATACGCAGTATTTT.

The rearrangement links TRBV5-1 to TRBJ2-3; 8 bases are shared with TRBD2. V trimming: 4 bases; J trimming: 6 bases; junction bases outside the gene matches: 7. Germline V lookup: CDR1 SGHRS, CDR2 YFSETQ. CDR3 length: 14 amino acids. The chain's CDR3 is CASSPRTSHDTQYF. In DNA form, the CDR3 reads TGCGCCAGCAGCCCCCGGACTAGCCATGATACGCAGTATTTT.

There are many counts of this clonotype. The chain uses TRBV20-1 and TRBJ2-3; D perhaps matches TRBD2 (6 bases). V was shortened by 7 bases and J by 6 bases, with 17 bases between the two germline ends. The germline CDR1 and CDR2 sequences are DFQATT and SNEGSKA (reference sequence). The CDR3 has 13 residues. The chain's CDR3 is CSGREDRTDTQYF. CDR3 nucleotides: TGCAGTGGGCGGGAAGACCGGACGGATACGCAGTATTTT.

This chain joins TRBV2 and TRBJ2-5; D remains ambiguous. Near its end, the DNA agrees better with TRBJ2-7, so the J call may be wrong. This CDR3 spans 12 amino acids. Germline-derived CDR1 and CDR2 are SNHLY and FYNNEI. DNA of the CDR3: TGTGCCAGCCCCCAACTAAGTTACGAGCAGTACTTC. Translation gives CASPQLSYEQYF.

Only a few counts were recorded for this clonotype. This chain joins TRBV20-1 and TRBJ2-7; 7 bases line up with TRBD2. Near its end, the DNA agrees better with TRBJ2-1, so the J call may be wrong. This CDR3 is built from 14 residues. The germline V gene encodes CDR1 DFQATT and CDR2 SNEGSKA (reference sequence). CDR3 region: CSARAGRDYNEQFF. CDR3 nucleotides: TGCAGTGCTAGAGCGGGGAGGGACTACAATGAGCAGTTCTTC.